These 2 T cell receptor beta chains originate from one sample sequenced in a study of blood T cell repertoires in COVID-19 (dated by TCRdb to 2019 to 2021). To prepare the library, the immunoSEQ multiplex PCR assay was applied. In its TCRdb copy, this immuneACCESS table keeps in-frame sequences only and misses some clones. Where compared with another copy, unresolved V genes explain less than half of these, and the others have no known cause. Here the sample has roughly 300,000 clones; roughly 87% occur a single time. Clones ranked in the top ten supply 13% of the sample. The sequencing input was peripheral blood. These receptors all come from a human donor in a cohort sampled during active COVID-19.

The chain links TRBV11-1 to TRBJ2-5, with D unresolved. The CDR3 has 13 residues. Germline V CDR1 and CDR2: SGHAT, FQDESV (reference sequence). The V end lost 5 bases, the J end lost 4 bases, and 11 bases lay between the germline ends. The CDR3 protein is CASSSLTGETQYF. As DNA, the CDR3 is TGTGCCAGCAGCAGCCTTACGGGAGAGACCCAGTACTTC.

This clone was recorded a few times. This chain connects TRBV25-1 to TRBJ1-2; no clear D gene. The CDR3 totals 12 residues. Per the germline V gene, CDR1 is MGHDK and CDR2 is SYGVNS. Trimming took off 3 bases at V and 4 bases at J, with 6 bases between the two ends. The CDR3 nucleotides are TGTGCCAGCAGTGACGTTCTCTATGGCTACACCTTC. Its protein product is CASSDVLYGYTF.